This T cell receptor (beta chain) is from a study of shared clonotypes between healthy human individuals. Sequenced by immunoSEQ multiplex PCR; TCRdb stores in-frame clones only, minus some. The repertoire has 1,100,000 or so clones, around 82% of them found once; the top ten carry about 0.52%. Losses at the gene ends were 4 bases for V and 3 bases for J; bases not matched to a gene: 5. Per the germline V gene, CDR1 is SGHRS and CDR2 is YFSETQ. The length of the CDR3 is 14 residues. The sequence was collected from a man aged 18 to 30 in good health. Some clones in this sample may be carry-over from other donors' samples. V usage is TRBV5-1 and J usage is TRBJ2-7; 9 positions match TRBD1. The source material was memory CD4+ T cells from PBMCs. This sample's subset: CD45RA-negative fraction. CDR3: CASSQGTGNYEQYF. The CDR3, as DNA: TGCGCCAGCAGCCAGGGGACAGGGAACTACGAGCAGTACTTC.